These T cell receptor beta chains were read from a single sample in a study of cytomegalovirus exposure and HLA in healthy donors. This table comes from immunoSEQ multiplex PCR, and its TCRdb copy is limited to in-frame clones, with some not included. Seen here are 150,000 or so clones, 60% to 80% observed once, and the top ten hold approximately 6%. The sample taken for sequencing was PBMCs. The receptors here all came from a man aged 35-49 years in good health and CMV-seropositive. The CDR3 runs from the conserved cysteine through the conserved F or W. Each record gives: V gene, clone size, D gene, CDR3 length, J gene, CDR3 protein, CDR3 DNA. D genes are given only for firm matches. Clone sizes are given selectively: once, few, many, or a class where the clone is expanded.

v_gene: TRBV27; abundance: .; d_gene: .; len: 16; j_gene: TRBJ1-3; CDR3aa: CASSSTLGGPGNTIYF; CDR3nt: TGTGCCAGCAGTTCAACTTTGGGGGGGCCTGGAAACACCATATATTTT
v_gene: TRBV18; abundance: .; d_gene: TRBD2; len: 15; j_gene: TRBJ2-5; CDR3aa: CASSPLGLAGETQYF; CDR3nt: TGTGCCAGCTCACCGCTAGGACTAGCGGGAGAGACCCAGTACTTC
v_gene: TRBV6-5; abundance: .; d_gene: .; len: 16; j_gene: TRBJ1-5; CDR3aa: CASSSSTGVYNQPQHF; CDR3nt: .
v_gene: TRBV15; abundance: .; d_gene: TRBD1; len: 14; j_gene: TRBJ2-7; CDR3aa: CATSRGQGVYEQYF; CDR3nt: TGTGCCACCAGCAGAGGGCAGGGGGTCTACGAGCAGTACTTC
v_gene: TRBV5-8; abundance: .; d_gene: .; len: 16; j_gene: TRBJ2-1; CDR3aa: CASRPEPRESYNEQFF; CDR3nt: TGTGCCAGCAGGCCTGAACCCCGGGAGTCCTACAATGAGCAGTTCTTC
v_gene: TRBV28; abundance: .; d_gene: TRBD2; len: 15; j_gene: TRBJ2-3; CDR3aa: CASSGAGASTDTQYF; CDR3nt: TGTGCCAGCAGTGGAGCGGGAGCGAGCACAGATACGCAGTATTTT
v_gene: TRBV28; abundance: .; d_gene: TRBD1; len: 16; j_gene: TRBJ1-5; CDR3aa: CASSAAGTGWNQPQHF; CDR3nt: TGTGCCAGCAGTGCCGCCGGGACAGGGTGGAACCAGCCCCAGCATTTT
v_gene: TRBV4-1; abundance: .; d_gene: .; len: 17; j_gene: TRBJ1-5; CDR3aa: CASSHVSGGYSNQPQHF; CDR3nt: TGCGCCAGCAGCCACGTATCCGGGGGGTATAGCAATCAGCCCCAGCATTTT
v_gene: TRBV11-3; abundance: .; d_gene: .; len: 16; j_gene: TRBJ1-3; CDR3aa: CASSPRVSVGGNTIYF; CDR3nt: TGTGCCAGCAGCCCGCGGGTCTCCGTCGGGGGAAACACCATATATTTT
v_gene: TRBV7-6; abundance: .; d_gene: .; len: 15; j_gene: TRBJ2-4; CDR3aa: CASSPSDRTQNSQYF; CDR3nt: TGTGCCAGCAGCCCCAGCGACAGGACCCAAAACAGTCAGTACTTC
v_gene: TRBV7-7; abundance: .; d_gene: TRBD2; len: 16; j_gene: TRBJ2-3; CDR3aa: CASSAGLAGGADTQYF; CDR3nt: TGTGCCAGCAGCGCCGGACTAGCGGGTGGGGCAGATACGCAGTATTTT
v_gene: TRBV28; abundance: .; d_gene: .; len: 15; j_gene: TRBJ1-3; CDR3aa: CASRAPEGSGNTIYF; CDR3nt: TGTGCCAGCAGGGCCCCGGAGGGCTCTGGAAACACCATATATTTT
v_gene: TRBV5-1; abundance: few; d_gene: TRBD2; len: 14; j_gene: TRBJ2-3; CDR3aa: CASSSRSGEDTQYF; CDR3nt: TGCGCCAGCAGCTCTCGGAGCGGGGAAGATACGCAGTATTTT
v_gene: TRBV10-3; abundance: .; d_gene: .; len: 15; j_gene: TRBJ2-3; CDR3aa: CATKIRGTSTDTQYF; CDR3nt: TGTGCCACCAAAATCAGGGGCACTAGCACAGATACGCAGTATTTT
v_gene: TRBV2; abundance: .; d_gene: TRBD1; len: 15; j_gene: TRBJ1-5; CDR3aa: CASRVGQTSNQPQHF; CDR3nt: TGTGCCAGCAGGGTGGGACAGACCAGCAATCAGCCCCAGCATTTT
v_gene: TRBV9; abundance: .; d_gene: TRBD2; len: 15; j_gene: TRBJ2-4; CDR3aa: CASSVASGSENIQYF; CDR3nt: TGTGCCAGCAGCGTAGCTAGCGGGAGCGAAAACATTCAGTACTTC
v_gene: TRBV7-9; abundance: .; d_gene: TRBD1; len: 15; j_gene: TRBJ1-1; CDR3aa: CASSTRQGANTEAFF; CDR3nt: TGTGCCAGCAGCACGCGACAGGGGGCGAACACTGAAGCTTTCTTT
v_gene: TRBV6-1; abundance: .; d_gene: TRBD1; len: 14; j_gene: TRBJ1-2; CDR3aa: CASSDRGQGYGYTF; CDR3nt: TGTGCCAGCAGTGACCGGGGACAGGGCTATGGCTACACCTTC
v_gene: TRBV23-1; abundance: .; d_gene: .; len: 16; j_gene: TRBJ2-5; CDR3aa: CASKSPRSRFQETQYF; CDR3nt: TGCGCCAGCAAGTCCCCCAGGTCAAGATTCCAAGAGACCCAGTACTTC
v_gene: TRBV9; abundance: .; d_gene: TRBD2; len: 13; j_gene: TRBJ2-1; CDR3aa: CASSVVGSGEQFF; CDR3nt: TGTGCCAGCAGCGTAGTAGGTAGCGGGGAGCAGTTCTTC
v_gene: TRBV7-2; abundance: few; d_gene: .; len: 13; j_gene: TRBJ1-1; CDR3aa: CASSLGQNTEAFF; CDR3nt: TGTGCCAGCAGCTTAGGACAGAACACTGAAGCTTTCTTT
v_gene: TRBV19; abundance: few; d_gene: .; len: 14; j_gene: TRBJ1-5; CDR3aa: CASSLRGDNQPQHF; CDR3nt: TGTGCCAGTAGTTTACGGGGGGACAATCAGCCCCAGCATTTT
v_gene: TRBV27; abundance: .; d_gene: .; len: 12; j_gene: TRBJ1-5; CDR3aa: CASSTQNQPQHF; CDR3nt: TGTGCCAGCAGTACACAAAATCAGCCCCAGCATTTT
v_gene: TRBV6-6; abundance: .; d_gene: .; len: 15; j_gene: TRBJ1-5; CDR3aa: CASSYTQGSNQPQHF; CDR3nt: TGTGCCAGCAGCTATACTCAGGGTAGCAATCAGCCCCAGCATTTT
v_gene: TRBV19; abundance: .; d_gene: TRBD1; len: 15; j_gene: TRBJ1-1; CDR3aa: CASSPIGQGGTEAFF; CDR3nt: TGTGCCAGTAGTCCCATAGGACAGGGAGGCACTGAAGCTTTCTTT
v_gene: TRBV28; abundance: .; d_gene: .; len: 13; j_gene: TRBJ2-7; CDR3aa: CASSFKNSYEQYF; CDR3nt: TGTGCCAGCAGTTTTAAAAATTCCTACGAGCAGTACTTC
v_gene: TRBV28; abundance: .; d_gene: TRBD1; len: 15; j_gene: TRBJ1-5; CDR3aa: CASSFGTGINQPQHF; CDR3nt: TGTGCCAGCAGTTTCGGGACAGGGATAAATCAGCCCCAGCATTTT
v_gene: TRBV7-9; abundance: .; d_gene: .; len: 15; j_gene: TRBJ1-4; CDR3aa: CASSWAGPEMEKLFF; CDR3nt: TGTGCCAGCAGCTGGGCGGGACCGGAGATGGAAAAACTGTTTTTT
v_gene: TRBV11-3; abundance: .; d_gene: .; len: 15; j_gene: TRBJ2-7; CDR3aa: CASSAGHPSIYEQYF; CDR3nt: TGTGCCAGCAGCGCCGGACATCCCTCAATCTACGAGCAGTACTTC
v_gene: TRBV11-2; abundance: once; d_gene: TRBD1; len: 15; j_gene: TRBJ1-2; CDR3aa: CASSFFQGGNYGYTF; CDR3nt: TGTGCCAGCAGCTTTTTTCAGGGGGGTAACTATGGCTACACCTTC
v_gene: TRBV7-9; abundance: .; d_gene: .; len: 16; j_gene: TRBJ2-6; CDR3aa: CTSSLASVSGANVLTF; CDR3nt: TGTACCAGCAGCTTAGCGTCCGTCTCTGGGGCCAACGTCCTGACTTTC
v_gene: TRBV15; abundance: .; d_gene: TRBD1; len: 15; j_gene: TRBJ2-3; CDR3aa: CATSSWTGVTDTQYF; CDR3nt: TGTGCCACCAGCAGCTGGACAGGGGTCACAGATACGCAGTATTTT
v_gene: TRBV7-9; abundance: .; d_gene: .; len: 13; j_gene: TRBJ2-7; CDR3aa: CASSTGTAYEQYF; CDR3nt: TGTGCCAGCAGCACAGGTACCGCCTACGAGCAGTACTTC
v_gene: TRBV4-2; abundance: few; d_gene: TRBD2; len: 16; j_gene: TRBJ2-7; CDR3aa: CASSQITSGRFYEQYF; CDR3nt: TGTGCCAGCAGCCAGATTACTAGCGGGAGGTTTTACGAGCAGTACTTC
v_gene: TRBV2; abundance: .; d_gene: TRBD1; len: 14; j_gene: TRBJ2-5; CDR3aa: CASTTGQGGETQYF; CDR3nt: TGTGCCAGCACCACGGGACAGGGAGGAGAGACCCAGTACTTC
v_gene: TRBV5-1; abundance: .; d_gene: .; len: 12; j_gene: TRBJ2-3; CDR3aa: CASRFQEDTQYF; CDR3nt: TGCGCCAGCAGATTTCAGGAAGATACGCAGTATTTT
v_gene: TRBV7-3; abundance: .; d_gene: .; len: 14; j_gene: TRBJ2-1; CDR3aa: CASSRGSIWDEQFF; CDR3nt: TGTGCCAGCAGCCGCGGATCGATCTGGGATGAGCAGTTCTTC
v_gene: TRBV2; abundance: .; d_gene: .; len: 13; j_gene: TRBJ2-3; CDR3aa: CASSEEGEVSTYF; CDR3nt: TGTGCCAGCAGTGAAGAAGGAGAAGTCAGTACGTATTTT
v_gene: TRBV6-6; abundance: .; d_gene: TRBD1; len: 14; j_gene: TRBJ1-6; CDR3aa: CASSDGQGNSPLHF; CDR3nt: TGTGCCAGCAGTGACGGACAGGGTAATTCACCCCTCCACTTT